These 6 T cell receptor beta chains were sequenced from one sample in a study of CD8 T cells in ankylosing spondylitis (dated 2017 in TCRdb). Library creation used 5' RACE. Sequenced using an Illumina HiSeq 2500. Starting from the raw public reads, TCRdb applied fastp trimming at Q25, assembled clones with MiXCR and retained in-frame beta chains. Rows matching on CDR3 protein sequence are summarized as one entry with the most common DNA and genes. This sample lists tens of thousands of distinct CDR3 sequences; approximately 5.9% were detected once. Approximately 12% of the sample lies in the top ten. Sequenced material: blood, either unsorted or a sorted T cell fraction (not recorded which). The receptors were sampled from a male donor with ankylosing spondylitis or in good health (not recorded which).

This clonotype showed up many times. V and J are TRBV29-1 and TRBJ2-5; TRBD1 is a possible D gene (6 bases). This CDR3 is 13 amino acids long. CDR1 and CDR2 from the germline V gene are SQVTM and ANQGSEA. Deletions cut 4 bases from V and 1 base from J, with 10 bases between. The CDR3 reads CSVGSGAQETQYF. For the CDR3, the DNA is TGCAGCGTTGGTTCAGGGGCCCAAGAGACCCAGTACTTC.

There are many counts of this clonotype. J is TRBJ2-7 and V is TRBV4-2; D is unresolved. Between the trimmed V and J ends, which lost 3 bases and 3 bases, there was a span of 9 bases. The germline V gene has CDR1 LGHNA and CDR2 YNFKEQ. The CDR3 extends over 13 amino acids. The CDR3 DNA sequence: TGTGCCAGCAGCCACGATCGAAACTACGAGCAGTACTTC. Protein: CASSHDRNYEQYF.

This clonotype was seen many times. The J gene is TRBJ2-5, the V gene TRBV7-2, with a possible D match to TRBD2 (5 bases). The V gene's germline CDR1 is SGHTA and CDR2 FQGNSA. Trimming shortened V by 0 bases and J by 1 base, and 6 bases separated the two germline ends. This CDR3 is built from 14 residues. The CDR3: CASSLAGVQETQYF. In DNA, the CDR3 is TGTGCCAGCAGCTTAGCCGGGGTCCAAGAGACCCAGTACTTC. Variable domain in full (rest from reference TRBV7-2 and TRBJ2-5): GAGVSQSPSNKVTEKGKDVELRCDPISGHTALYWYRQSLGQGLEFLIYFQGNSAPDKSGLPSDRFSAERTGGSVSTLTIQRTQQEDSAVYLCASSLAGVQETQYFGPGTRLLVL.

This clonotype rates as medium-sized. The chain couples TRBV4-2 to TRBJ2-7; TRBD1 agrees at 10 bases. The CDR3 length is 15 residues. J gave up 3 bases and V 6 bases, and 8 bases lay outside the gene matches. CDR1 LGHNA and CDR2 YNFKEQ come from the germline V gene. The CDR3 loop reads CASSGVRDRGYEQYF. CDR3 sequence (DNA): TGTGCCAGCAGTGGCGTCCGGGACAGGGGCTACGAGCAGTACTTC.

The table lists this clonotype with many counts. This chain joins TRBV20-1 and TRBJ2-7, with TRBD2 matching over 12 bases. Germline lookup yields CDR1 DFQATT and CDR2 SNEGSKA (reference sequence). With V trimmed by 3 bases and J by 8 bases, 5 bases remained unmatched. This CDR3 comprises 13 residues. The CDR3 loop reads CSARSSGGAKQYF. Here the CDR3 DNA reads TGCAGTGCTAGGTCTAGCGGGGGGGCAAAGCAGTACTTC.

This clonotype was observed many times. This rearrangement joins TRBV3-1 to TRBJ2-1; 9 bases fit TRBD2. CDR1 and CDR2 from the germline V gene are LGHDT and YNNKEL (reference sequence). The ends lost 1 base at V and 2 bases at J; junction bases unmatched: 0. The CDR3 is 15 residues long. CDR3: CASSQVAGAYNEQFF. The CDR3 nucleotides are TGTGCCAGCAGCCAAGTAGCGGGGGCCTACAATGAGCAGTTCTTC.